Listed below are T cell receptor beta chains from one sample, sequenced in a study of metastatic and nonmetastatic thyroid tumors. TCRdb re-clonotyped the PCR reads via MiXCR. Of more than 8,000 clones in the sample, around 40% were seen once. The sequenced sample was tumor tissue. These receptors were obtained from a male donor with papillary thyroid cancer or a benign thyroid nodule (not recorded which). Some clones in this sample may be carry-over from other donors' samples. Both conserved end residues are trimmed from each CDR3.

v_call: TRBV9; cdr3_length: 12; j_call: TRBJ1-1; cdr3_aa: ASSGRMGDTEAF
v_call: TRBV10-1; cdr3_length: 12; j_call: TRBJ1-2; cdr3_aa: ASSESGGAYGYT
v_call: TRBV13; cdr3_length: 15; j_call: TRBJ2-3; cdr3_aa: PSSLELAGVESDTQY
v_call: TRBV6-1; cdr3_length: 15; j_call: TRBJ2-2; cdr3_aa: ASSLLAGALDTGELF
v_call: TRBV20-1; cdr3_length: 13; j_call: TRBJ1-2; cdr3_aa: SARVSLDYKDGYT
v_call: TRBV6-1; cdr3_length: 13; j_call: TRBJ2-7; cdr3_aa: ASSEESGGAYEQY
v_call: TRBV18; cdr3_length: 13; j_call: TRBJ2-7; cdr3_aa: ASSPRQGVGYEQY
v_call: TRBV6-5; cdr3_length: 11; j_call: TRBJ1-5; cdr3_aa: ASSYSIQQPQH
v_call: TRBV6-1; cdr3_length: 13; j_call: TRBJ1-2; cdr3_aa: ATLYPTGEKYGYT
v_call: TRBV27; cdr3_length: 14; j_call: TRBJ2-7; cdr3_aa: ASSLYMDSIFDEQY
v_call: TRBV5-5; cdr3_length: 11; j_call: TRBJ1-1; cdr3_aa: ASTRTENTEAF
v_call: TRBV6-5; cdr3_length: 16; j_call: TRBJ1-6; cdr3_aa: ASSYSGGRSSYNSPLH
v_call: TRBV30; cdr3_length: 12; j_call: TRBJ2-7; cdr3_aa: AWSVKGGTYEQY
v_call: TRBV20-1; cdr3_length: 11; j_call: TRBJ2-6; cdr3_aa: STQGSGANVLT
v_call: TRBV30; cdr3_length: 11; j_call: TRBJ1-1; cdr3_aa: AWSWGINTEAF
v_call: TRBV27; cdr3_length: 11; j_call: TRBJ2-1; cdr3_aa: ASSTSGYNEQF
v_call: TRBV19; cdr3_length: 12; j_call: TRBJ1-4; cdr3_aa: ASSTGGWSEKLF
v_call: TRBV11-1; cdr3_length: 13; j_call: TRBJ2-7; cdr3_aa: ASSSSGTGLREQY
v_call: TRBV9; cdr3_length: 13; j_call: TRBJ2-7; cdr3_aa: ASSEGTSGTYEQY
v_call: TRBV20-1; cdr3_length: 12; j_call: TRBJ2-7; cdr3_aa: SARTSGRAYEQY
v_call: TRBV6-2/TRBV6-3; cdr3_length: 12; j_call: TRBJ2-1; cdr3_aa: ASSYDRPYNEQF
v_call: TRBV20-1; cdr3_length: 9; j_call: TRBJ1-1; cdr3_aa: SARVNTEAF
v_call: TRBV6-2/TRBV6-3; cdr3_length: 12; j_call: TRBJ2-5; cdr3_aa: ASSYLAGERTQY
v_call: TRBV5-4; cdr3_length: 16; j_call: TRBJ2-7; cdr3_aa: ASSLENRTPFLSYEQY
v_call: TRBV20-1; cdr3_length: 16; j_call: TRBJ2-3; cdr3_aa: SVTGTSGRALSTDTQY
v_call: TRBV28; cdr3_length: 11; j_call: TRBJ2-7; cdr3_aa: ASWRGFSYEQY
v_call: TRBV7-2; cdr3_length: 13; j_call: TRBJ1-5; cdr3_aa: ASSLAGQGNQPQH
v_call: TRBV6-1; cdr3_length: 13; j_call: TRBJ2-2; cdr3_aa: ASSTLDGNTGELF
v_call: TRBV5-1; cdr3_length: 13; j_call: TRBJ1-2; cdr3_aa: ASSSGQGANYGYT
v_call: TRBV4-1; cdr3_length: 17; j_call: TRBJ1-5; cdr3_aa: ASSATPGQGTYSNQPQH
v_call: TRBV11-2; cdr3_length: 13; j_call: TRBJ2-7; cdr3_aa: ASSLDKGGRYEQY
v_call: TRBV5-1; cdr3_length: 13; j_call: TRBJ2-7; cdr3_aa: ASSRDRGGTYEQY
v_call: TRBV20-1; cdr3_length: 13; j_call: TRBJ2-1; cdr3_aa: SARSGGSSYNEQF
v_call: TRBV28; cdr3_length: 13; j_call: TRBJ2-7; cdr3_aa: ASSSPGTGRYEQY
v_call: TRBV6-2/TRBV6-3; cdr3_length: 11; j_call: TRBJ2-7; cdr3_aa: ASSYGGTYEQY
v_call: TRBV19; cdr3_length: 13; j_call: TRBJ1-6; cdr3_aa: ASSRFFGDNSPLH
v_call: TRBV19; cdr3_length: 11; j_call: TRBJ2-5; cdr3_aa: ASSLGTSGALY
v_call: TRBV4-1; cdr3_length: 9; j_call: TRBJ2-7; cdr3_aa: ASSQGDEQY
v_call: TRBV30; cdr3_length: 12; j_call: TRBJ2-2; cdr3_aa: AWRLAGGTGELF
v_call: TRBV12-3/TRBV12-4; cdr3_length: 12; j_call: TRBJ1-1; cdr3_aa: ASSLGQGGTEAF
v_call: TRBV28; cdr3_length: 8; j_call: TRBJ2-1; cdr3_aa: ASEGNEQF
v_call: TRBV11-3; cdr3_length: 12; j_call: TRBJ2-7; cdr3_aa: ASSLSDKTYEQY
v_call: TRBV5-1; cdr3_length: 15; j_call: TRBJ2-6; cdr3_aa: ASILDRVASGANVLT
v_call: TRBV19; cdr3_length: 13; j_call: TRBJ2-5; cdr3_aa: ASSTPGQGRETQY
v_call: TRBV11-2; cdr3_length: 16; j_call: TRBJ2-2; cdr3_aa: ASSFPGEIQGYTGELF
v_call: TRBV6-1; cdr3_length: 10; j_call: TRBJ2-2; cdr3_aa: ASSGTVGELF
v_call: TRBV12-3/TRBV12-4; cdr3_length: 13; j_call: TRBJ1-2; cdr3_aa: ASSSRDRVSYGYT
v_call: TRBV6-2/TRBV6-3; cdr3_length: 12; j_call: TRBJ1-6; cdr3_aa: ASSYSTGISPLH
v_call: TRBV4-1; cdr3_length: 12; j_call: TRBJ2-7; cdr3_aa: ASSQEALGYEQY
v_call: TRBV3-1; cdr3_length: 12; j_call: TRBJ2-5; cdr3_aa: ASGASGRGETQY
v_call: TRBV11-2; cdr3_length: 13; j_call: TRBJ2-6; cdr3_aa: ASSLGHSGANVLT
v_call: TRBV7-3; cdr3_length: 13; j_call: TRBJ2-6; cdr3_aa: ASSLGGSGANVLT